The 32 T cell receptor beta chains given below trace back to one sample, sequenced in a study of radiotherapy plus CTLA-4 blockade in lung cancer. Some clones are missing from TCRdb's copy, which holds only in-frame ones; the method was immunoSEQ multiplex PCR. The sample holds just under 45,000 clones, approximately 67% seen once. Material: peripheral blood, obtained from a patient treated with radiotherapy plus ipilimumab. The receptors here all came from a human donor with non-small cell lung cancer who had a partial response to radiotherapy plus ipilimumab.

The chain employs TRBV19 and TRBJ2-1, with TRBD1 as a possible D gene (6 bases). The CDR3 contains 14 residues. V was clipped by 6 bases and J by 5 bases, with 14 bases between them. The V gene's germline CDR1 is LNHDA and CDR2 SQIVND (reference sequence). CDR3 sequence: CASSTGSLDNEQFF. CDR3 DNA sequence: TGTGCCAGTAGCACAGGGAGTTTGGACAATGAGCAGTTCTTC.

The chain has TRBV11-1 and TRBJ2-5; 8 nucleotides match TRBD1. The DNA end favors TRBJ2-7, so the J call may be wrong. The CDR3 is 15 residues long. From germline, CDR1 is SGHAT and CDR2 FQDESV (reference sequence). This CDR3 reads CASSSSGTGGYEQYF. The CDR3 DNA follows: TGTGCCAGCAGTTCCTCGGGGACAGGCGGCTACGAGCAGTACTTC.

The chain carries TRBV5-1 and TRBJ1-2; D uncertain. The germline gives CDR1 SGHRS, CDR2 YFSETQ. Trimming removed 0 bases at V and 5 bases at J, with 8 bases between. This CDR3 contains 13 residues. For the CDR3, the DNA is TGCGCCAGCAGCTTGGCCGCGGAATATGGCTACACCTTC. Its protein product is CASSLAAEYGYTF.

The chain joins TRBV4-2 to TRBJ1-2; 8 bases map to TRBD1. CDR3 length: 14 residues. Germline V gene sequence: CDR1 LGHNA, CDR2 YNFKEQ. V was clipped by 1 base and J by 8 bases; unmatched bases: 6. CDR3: CASSQGDRLGGYTF. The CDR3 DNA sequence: TGTGCCAGCAGCCAAGGGGACAGGCTGGGAGGCTACACCTTC.

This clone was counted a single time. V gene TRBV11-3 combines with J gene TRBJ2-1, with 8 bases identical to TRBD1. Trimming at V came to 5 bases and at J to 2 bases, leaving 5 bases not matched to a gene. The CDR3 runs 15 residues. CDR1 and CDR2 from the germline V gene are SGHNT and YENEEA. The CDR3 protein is CASSTRQGTYNEQFF. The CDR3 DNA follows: TGTGCCAGCAGCACCCGACAGGGGACCTACAATGAGCAGTTCTTC.

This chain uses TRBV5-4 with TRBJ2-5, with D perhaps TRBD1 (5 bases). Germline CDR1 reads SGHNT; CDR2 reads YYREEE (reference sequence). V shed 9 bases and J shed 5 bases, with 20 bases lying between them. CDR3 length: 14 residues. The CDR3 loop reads CATHLQGIRETQYF. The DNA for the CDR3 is TGTGCCACCCACCTGCAGGGAATCCGGGAGACCCAGTACTTC.

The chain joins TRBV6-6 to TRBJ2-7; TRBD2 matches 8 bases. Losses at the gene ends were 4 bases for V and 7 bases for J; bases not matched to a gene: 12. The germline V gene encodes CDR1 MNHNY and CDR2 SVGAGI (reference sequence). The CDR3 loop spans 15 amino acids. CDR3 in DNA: TGTGCCAGCAGTTCGTCGGGAGGGGGGTATAGAGAGCAGTACTTC. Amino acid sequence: CASSSSGGGYREQYF.

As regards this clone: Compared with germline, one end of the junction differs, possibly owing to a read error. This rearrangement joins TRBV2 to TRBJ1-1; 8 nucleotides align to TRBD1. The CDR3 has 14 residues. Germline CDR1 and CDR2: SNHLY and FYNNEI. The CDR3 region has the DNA TGTGCCAGCAGTGAAGACAGGGGGAACAGTGAAGCTTTCTTT. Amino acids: CASSEDRGNSEAFF.

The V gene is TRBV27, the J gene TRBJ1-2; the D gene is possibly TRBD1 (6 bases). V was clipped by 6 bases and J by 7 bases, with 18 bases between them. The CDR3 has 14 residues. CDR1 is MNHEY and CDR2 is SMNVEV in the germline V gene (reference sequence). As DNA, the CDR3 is TGTGCCAGCAGCCCCAGGGGCCTCGCCTTTGGCTACACCTTC. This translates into CASSPRGLAFGYTF.

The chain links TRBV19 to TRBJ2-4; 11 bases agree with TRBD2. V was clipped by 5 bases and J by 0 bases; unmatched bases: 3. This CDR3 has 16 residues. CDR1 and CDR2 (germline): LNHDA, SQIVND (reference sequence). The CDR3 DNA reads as TGTGCCAGTAGTCTAGGACTAGCGGGAGCCAAAAACATTCAGTACTTC. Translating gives CASSLGLAGAKNIQYF.

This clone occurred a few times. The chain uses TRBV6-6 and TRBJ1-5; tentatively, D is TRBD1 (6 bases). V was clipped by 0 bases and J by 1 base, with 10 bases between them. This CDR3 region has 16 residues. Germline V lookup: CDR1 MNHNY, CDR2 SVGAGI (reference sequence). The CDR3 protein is CASSYSRTASNQPQHF. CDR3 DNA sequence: TGTGCCAGCAGTTACTCGAGGACAGCCAGCAATCAGCCCCAGCATTTT.

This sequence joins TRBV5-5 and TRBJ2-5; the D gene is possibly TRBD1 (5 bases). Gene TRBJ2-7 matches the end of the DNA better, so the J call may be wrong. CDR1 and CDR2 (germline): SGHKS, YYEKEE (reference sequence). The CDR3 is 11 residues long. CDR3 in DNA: TGTGCCTCCAGTGGGGCCCTCGAGCAGTACTTC. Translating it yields CASSGALEQYF.

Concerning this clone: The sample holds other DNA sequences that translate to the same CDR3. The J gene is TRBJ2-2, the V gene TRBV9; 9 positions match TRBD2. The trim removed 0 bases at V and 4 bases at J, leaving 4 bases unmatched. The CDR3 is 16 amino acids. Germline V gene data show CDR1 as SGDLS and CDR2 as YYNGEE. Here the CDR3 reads CASSVEGSGGTGELFF. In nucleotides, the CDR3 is TGTGCCAGCAGCGTAGAGGGTAGCGGGGGCACCGGGGAGCTGTTTTTT.

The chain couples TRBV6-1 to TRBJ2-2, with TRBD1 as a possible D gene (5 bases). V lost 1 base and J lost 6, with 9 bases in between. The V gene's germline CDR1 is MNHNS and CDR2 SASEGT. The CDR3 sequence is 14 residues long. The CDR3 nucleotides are TGTGCCAGCAGTGAAGGGACACCGGCCGGGGAGCTGTTTTTT. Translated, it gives CASSEGTPAGELFF.

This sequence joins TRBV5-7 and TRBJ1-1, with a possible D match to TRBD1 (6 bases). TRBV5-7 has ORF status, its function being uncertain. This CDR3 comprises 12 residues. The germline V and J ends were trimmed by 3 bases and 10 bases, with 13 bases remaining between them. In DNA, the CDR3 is TGTGCCAGCAGCTGGACAGTAACCCCAGCTTTCTTT. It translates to CASSWTVTPAFF.

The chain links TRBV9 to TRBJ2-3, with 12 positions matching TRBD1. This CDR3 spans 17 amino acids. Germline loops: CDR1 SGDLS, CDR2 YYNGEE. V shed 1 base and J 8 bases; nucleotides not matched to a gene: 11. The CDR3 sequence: CASSVSGTGGNSGTQYF. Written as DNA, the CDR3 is TGTGCCAGCAGCGTATCCGGGACAGGGGGCAATTCGGGTACGCAGTATTTT.

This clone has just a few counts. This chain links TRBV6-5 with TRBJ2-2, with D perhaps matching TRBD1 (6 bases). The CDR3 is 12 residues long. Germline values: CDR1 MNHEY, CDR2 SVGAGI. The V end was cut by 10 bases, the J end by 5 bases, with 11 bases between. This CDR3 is CATTTGTGELFF. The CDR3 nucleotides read TGTGCCACCACAACAGGGACCGGGGAGCTGTTTTTT.

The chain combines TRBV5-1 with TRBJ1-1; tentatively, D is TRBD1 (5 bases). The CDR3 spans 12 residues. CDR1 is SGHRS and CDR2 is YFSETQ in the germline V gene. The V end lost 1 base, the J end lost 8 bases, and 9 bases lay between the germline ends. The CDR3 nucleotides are TGCGCCAGCAGCTTGACGACAGCCGAAGCTTTCTTT. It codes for CASSLTTAEAFF.

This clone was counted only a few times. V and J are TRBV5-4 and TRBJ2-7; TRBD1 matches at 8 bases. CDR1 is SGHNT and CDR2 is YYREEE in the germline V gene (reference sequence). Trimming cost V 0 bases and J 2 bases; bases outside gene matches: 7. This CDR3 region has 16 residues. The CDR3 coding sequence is TGTGCCAGCAGCTTGGCCCCGGGACAGGTAACCTACGAGCAGTACTTC. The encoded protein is CASSLAPGQVTYEQYF.

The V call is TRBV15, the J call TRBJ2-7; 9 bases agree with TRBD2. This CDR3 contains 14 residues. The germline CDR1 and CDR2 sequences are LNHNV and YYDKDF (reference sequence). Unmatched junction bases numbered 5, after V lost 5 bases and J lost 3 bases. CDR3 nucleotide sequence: TGTGCCACCAGCCTAGCGGGACCGAACTACGAGCAGTACTTC. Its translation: CATSLAGPNYEQYF.

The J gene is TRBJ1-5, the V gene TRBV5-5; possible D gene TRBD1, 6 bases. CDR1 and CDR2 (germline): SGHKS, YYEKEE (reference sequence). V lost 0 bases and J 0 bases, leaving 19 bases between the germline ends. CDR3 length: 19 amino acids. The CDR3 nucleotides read TGTGCCAGCAGCTTGGGGTCAGGGGTCGGATCATATAGCAATCAGCCCCAGCATTTT. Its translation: CASSLGSGVGSYSNQPQHF.

Here the CDR3 DNA reads TGTGCCTCAAAGCGGGGGACAGGGGGTAACTATGGCTACACCTTC. Encoded protein: CASKRGTGGNYGYTF. J is TRBJ1-2 and V is TRBV30; TRBD1 aligns across 11 bases. After removal of 7 bases from V and 1 base from J, the junction contained 8 bases not matched to a gene. This CDR3 contains 15 residues. Germline lookup yields CDR1 GTSNPN and CDR2 SVGIG (reference sequence).

The CDR3, as DNA: TGTGCCAGCAGTTCGGACAGGAGCTCCTACGAGCAGTACTTC. Translating gives CASSSDRSSYEQYF. The J gene is TRBJ2-7, the V gene TRBV2, with 7 bases fitting TRBD1. The junction had 4 bases not matched to a gene; V was cut back by 5 bases and J by 0 bases. Germline loops: CDR1 SNHLY, CDR2 FYNNEI. There are 14 residues in the CDR3.

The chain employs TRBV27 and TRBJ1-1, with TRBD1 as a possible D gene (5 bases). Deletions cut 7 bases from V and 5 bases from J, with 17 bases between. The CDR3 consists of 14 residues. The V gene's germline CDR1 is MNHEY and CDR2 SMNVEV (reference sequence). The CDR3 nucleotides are TGTGCCAGCATCCCCCCGGGGGGTGGAACTGAAGCTTTCTTT. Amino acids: CASIPPGGGTEAFF.

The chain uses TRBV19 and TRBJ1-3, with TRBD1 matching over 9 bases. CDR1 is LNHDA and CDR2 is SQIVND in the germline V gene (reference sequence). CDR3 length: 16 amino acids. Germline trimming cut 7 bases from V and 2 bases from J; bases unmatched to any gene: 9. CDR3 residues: CASNRYDRGAGNTIYF. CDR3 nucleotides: TGTGCCAGTAACCGGTACGACAGGGGGGCTGGAAACACCATATATTTT.

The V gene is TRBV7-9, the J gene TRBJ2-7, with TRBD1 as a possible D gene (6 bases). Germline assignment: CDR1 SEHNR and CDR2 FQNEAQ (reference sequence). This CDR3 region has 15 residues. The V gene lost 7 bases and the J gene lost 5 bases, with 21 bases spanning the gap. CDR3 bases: TGTGCCAGCACCGTTAGGACAGACGGCCCCCACGAGCAGTACTTC. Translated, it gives CASTVRTDGPHEQYF.

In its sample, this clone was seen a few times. DNA for the CDR3: TGTGCCAGGGCTAGCGGGAGTATAGGCGCAGATACGCAGTATTTT. Amino acid sequence: CARASGSIGADTQYF. The chain recombines TRBV19 with TRBJ2-3; 10 bases match TRBD2. CDR3 length: 15 residues. Per germline, CDR1 LNHDA and CDR2 SQIVND (reference sequence). With 9 bases clipped from V and 4 bases from J, the junction kept 10 bases outside the gene matches.

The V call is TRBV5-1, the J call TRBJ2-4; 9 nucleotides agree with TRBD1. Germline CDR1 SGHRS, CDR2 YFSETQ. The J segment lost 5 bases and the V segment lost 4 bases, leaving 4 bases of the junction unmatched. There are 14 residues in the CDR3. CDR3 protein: CASSVQGAENIQYF. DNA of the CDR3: TGCGCCAGCAGCGTACAGGGGGCGGAAAACATTCAGTACTTC.

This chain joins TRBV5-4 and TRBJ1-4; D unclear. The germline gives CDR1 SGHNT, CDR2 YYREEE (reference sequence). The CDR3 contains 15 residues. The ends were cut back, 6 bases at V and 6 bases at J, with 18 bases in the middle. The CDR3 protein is CASTHAEQPYEKLFF. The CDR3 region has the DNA TGTGCCAGCACCCACGCCGAACAACCTTATGAAAAACTGTTTTTT.

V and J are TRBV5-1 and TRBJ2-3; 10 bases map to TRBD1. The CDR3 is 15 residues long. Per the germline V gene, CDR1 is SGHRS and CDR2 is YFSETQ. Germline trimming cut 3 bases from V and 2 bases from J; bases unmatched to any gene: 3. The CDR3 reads CASSYRQGATDTQYF. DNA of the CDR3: TGCGCCAGCAGCTACCGACAGGGGGCCACAGATACGCAGTATTTT.

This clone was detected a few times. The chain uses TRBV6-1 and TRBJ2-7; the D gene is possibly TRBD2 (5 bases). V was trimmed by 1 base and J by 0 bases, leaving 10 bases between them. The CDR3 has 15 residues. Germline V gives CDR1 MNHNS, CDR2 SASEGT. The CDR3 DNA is TGTGCCAGCAGTGAAGTAGTAGGGAGCTCCTACGAGCAGTACTTC. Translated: CASSEVVGSSYEQYF.

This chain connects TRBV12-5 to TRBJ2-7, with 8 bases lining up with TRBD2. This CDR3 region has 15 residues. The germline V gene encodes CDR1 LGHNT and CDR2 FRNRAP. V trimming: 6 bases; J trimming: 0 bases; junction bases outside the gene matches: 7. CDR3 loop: CASGRAAGGSYEQYF. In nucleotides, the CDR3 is TGTGCTAGTGGGAGAGCCGCGGGGGGCTCCTACGAGCAGTACTTC.